This T cell receptor (beta chain) is drawn from a study of CD8+ T cells in alopecia areata. Following RNA extraction, reverse transcription yielded cDNA that acted as the sequencing template. Only in-frame clones appear in the TCRdb table, and some are missing; sequencing was by immunoSEQ multiplex PCR. This table holds around 190,000 clones, more than 50% found once. The CDR3 runs to 13 residues. The V end lost 5 bases, the J end lost 2 bases, and 10 bases lay between the germline ends. Germline CDR1 and CDR2: SQVTM and ANQGSEA. Remarks on this clone: Its antigen is currently unknown.

T lymphocytes (CD4+ and CD8+) were sorted from PBMCs. Regarding the study as a whole: Affected scalp, especially in alopecia totalis/universalis, had a higher clonality than normal scalp did.

The chain is built from TRBV29-1 and TRBJ1-5, with D tentatively TRBD1 (5 bases). Sequencing was carried out using CD8+ T cells sorted from blood. The source of this sequence is a human donor in good health. DNA of the CDR3: TGCAGCGTTTGGGACGGCCGCAATCAGCCCCAGCATTTT. Amino acids: CSVWDGRNQPQHF.